This T cell receptor (beta chain) was captured in a study of type 1 and type 2 diabetes patients. Looked up from germline, CDR1 is SEHNR and CDR2 is FQNEAQ (reference sequence). Trimming took off 1 base at V and 4 bases at J, with 19 bases between the two ends. CDR3 length: 17 amino acids. Whole-study results and caveats: Both CD4+ and CD8+ type 2 diabetes repertoires showed significantly higher diversity than type 1.

Amplification started from genomic DNA. Multiplex PCR with 30 forward and 13 reverse primers amplified the TCR beta CDR3. TCRdb analysed the multiplex PCR reads with MiXCR anew, one entry per CDR3 protein. The table includes about 290,000 distinct CDR3 sequences, roughly 50% detected once. By sample fraction, this clonotype is medium-sized. The antigen remains unidentified. The source material was peripheral blood mononuclear cells (PBMCs). This receptor was obtained from a man aged 18 to 30 with type 2 diabetes. The gene calls are TRBV7-9 and TRBJ1-1, with D perhaps matching TRBD1 (6 bases). The DNA of the CDR3 is TGTGCCAGCAGCTTAGAGTCTGTGGGGGGCTGGGGCACTGAAGCTTTCTTT. Translating it yields CASSLESVGGWGTEAFF.